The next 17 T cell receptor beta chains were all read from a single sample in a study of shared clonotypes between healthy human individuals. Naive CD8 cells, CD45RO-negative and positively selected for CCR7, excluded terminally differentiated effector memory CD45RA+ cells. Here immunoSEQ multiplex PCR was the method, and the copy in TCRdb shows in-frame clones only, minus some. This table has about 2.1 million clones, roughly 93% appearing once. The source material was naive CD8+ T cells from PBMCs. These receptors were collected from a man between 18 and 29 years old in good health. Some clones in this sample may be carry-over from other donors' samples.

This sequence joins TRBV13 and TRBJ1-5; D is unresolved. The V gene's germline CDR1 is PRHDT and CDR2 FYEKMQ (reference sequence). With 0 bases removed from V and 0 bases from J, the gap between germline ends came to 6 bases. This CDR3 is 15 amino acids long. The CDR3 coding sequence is TGTGCCAGCAGCTTAGGGAGGCATAGCAATCAGCCCCAGCATTTT. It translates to CASSLGRHSNQPQHF.

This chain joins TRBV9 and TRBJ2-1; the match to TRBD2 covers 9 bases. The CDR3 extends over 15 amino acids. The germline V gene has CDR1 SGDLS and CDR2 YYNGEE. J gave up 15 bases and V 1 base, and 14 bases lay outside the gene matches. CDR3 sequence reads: CASSVYDLAGENRFF. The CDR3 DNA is TGTGCCAGCAGCGTATATGATTTAGCGGGAGAGAATCGGTTCTTC.

The CDR3 DNA is TGTGCCAGCCGCCCAGGGGACAGGGGGCCCAATGAGCAGTTCTTC. This codes for CASRPGDRGPNEQFF. The chain has TRBV7-9 and TRBJ2-1, with TRBD1 identical over 12 bases. Germline V gene data show CDR1 as SEHNR and CDR2 as FQNEAQ (reference sequence). V shed 8 bases, J shed 6 bases, and the junction held 8 bases outside the gene matches. This CDR3 contains 15 residues. Looking up the rest from reference TRBV7-9 and TRBJ2-1 gives the full variable domain: DTGVSQNPRHKITKRGQNVTFRCDPISEHNRLYWYRQTLGQGPEFLTYFQNEAQLEKSRLLSDRFSAERPKGSFSTLEIQRTEQGDSAMYLCASRPGDRGPNEQFFGPGTRLTVL.

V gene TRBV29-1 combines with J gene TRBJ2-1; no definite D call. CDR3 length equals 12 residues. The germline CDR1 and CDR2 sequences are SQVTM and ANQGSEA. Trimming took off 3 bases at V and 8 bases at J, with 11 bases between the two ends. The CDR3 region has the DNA TGCAGCGTTGAGTGGGTATACGATGAGCAGTTCTTC. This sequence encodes CSVEWVYDEQFF.

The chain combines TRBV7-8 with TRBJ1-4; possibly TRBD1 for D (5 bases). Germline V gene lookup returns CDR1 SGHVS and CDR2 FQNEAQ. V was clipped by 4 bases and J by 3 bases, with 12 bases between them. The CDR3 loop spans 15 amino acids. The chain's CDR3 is CASSSRGAANEKLFF. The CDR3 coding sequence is TGTGCCAGCAGCTCAAGGGGAGCAGCTAATGAAAAACTGTTTTTT.

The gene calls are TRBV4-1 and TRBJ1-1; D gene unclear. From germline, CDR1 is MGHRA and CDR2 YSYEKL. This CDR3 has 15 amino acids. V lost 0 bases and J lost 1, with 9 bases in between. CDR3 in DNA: TGCGCCAGCAGCCAAGAAATCCGAGGGAACACTGAAGCTTTCTTT. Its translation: CASSQEIRGNTEAFF.

The CDR3 loop reads CASSTTGSSNQPQHF. The CDR3 bases are TGTGCCAGCAGCACAACAGGGTCCAGCAATCAGCCCCAGCATTTT. This chain joins TRBV9 and TRBJ1-5, with D possibly being TRBD1 (6 bases). CDR1 SGDLS and CDR2 YYNGEE come from the germline V gene. V lost 4 bases, J lost 1 base, and 12 bases lay in between. The CDR3 covers 15 residues.

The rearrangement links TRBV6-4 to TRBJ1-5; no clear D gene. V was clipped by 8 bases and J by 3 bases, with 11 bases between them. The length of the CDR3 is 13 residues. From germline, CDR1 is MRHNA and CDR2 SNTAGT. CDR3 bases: TGTGCCAGCCGAGTCCAAAACAATCAGCCCCAGCATTTT. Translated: CASRVQNNQPQHF.

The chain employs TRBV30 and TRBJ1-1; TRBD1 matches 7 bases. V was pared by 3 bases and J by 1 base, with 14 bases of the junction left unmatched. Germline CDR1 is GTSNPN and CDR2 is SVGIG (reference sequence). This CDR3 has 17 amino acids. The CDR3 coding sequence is TGTGCCTGGAGGGGACAGCTACGTCTTTTTGGGAACACTGAAGCTTTCTTT. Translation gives CAWRGQLRLFGNTEAFF.

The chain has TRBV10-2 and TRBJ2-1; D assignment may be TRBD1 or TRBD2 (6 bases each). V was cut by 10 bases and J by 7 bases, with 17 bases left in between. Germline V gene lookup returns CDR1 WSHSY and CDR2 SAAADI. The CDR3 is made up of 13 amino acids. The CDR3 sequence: CATQLEGGNEQFF. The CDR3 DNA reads TGCGCCACCCAGTTGGAAGGGGGGAATGAGCAGTTCTTC.

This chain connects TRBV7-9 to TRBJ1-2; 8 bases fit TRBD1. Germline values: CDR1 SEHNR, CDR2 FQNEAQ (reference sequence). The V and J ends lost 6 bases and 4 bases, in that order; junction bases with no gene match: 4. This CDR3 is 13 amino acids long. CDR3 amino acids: CASSLRGLYGYTF. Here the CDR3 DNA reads TGTGCCAGCAGTCTCAGGGGGCTCTATGGCTACACCTTC.

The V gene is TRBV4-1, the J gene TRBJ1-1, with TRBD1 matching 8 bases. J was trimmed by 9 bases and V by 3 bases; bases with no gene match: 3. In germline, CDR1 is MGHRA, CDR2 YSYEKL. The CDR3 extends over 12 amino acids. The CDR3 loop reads CASSQTGEKAFF. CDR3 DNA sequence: TGCGCCAGCAGCCAGACAGGGGAGAAAGCTTTCTTT.

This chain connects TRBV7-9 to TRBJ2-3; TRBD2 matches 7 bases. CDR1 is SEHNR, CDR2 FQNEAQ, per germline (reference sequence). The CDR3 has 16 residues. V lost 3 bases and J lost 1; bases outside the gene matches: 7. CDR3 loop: CASSFSASGGTDTQYF. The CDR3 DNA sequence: TGTGCCAGCAGCTTCAGTGCTAGCGGAGGCACAGATACGCAGTATTTT.

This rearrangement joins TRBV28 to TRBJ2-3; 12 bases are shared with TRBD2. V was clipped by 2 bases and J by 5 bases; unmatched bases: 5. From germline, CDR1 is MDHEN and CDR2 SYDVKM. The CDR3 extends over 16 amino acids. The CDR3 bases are TGTGCCAGCAGTTTACGTCCTAGCGGGAGGGTAGATACGCAGTATTTT. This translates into CASSLRPSGRVDTQYF.

The CDR3 here is CSVTRGSGTEAFF. CDR3 nucleotide sequence: TGCAGCGTTACTCGAGGGTCGGGCACTGAAGCTTTCTTT. V usage is TRBV29-1 and J usage is TRBJ1-1; unclear D gene. Germline CDR1 is SQVTM and CDR2 is ANQGSEA. V was clipped by 5 bases and J by 4 bases, with 14 bases between them. The CDR3 consists of 13 residues.

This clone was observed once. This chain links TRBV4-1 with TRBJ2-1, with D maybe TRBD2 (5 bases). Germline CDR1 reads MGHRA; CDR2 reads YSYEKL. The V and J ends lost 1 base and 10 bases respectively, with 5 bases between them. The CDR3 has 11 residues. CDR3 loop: CASSQVAEQFF. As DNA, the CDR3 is TGCGCCAGCAGCCAAGTAGCGGAGCAGTTCTTC.

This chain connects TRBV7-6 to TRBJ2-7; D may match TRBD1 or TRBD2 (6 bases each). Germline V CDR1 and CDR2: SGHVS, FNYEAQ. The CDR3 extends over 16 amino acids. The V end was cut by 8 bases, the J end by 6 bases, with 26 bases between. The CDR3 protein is CASGLGGEGLGGEQYF. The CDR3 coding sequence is TGTGCCAGCGGTTTAGGGGGTGAGGGACTTGGAGGCGAGCAGTACTTC.